This TCR beta chain was sequenced during a study of blood T cell repertoires in COVID-19. On the study more broadly: T cells, B-cell-depleted T cells, or PBMCs provided the cDNA or gDNA that served as material.

With 1 base removed from V and 6 bases from J, the gap between germline ends came to 13 bases. Germline CDR1 reads SGHRS; CDR2 reads YFSETQ. The length of the CDR3 is 15 residues. Sequenced by immunoSEQ multiplex PCR; TCRdb stores in-frame clones only, minus some. The table shows around 200,000 clones, with around 83% occurring only once. Material: peripheral blood. This clonotype was obtained from a woman between 45 and 60 years old with acute or convalescent COVID-19. The chain employs TRBV5-1 and TRBJ2-2; D is unresolved. For the CDR3, the DNA is TGCGCCAGCAGCTTGATGAGGTCGGCGGCCGGGGAGCTGTTTTTT. Translated, it gives CASSLMRSAAGELFF. The full variable domain, its missing parts supplied by reference TRBV5-1 and TRBJ2-2, is KAGVTQTPRYLIKTRGQQVTLSCSPISGHRSVSWYQQTPGQGLQFLFEYFSETQRNKGNFPGRFSGRQFSNSRSEMNVSTLELGDSALYLCASSLMRSAAGELFFGEGSRLTVL.